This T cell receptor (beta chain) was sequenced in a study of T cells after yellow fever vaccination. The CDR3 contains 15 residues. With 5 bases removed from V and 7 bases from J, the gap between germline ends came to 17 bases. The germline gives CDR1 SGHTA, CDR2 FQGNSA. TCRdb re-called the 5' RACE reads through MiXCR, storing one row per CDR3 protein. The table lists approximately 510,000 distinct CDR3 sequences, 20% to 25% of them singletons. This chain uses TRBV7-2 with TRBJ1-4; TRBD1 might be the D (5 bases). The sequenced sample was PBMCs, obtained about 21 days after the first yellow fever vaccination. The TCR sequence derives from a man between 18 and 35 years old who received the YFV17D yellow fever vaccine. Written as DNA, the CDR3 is TGTGCCAGCAGCCCTATATCCAGGGATTTTGAAAAACTGTTTTTT. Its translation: CASSPISRDFEKLFF.